This section outlines one T cell receptor (beta chain) sequence together with its context. Those enrolled in Seattle joined during active infection and were followed longitudinally afterward. CDR1 is MNHEY, CDR2 SVGEGT, per germline. The CDR3 has 14 residues. V lost 6 bases to trimming and J lost 2 bases; unmatched junction nucleotides: 6. Original processing notes: Amplified reference gene primers provided the basis for estimating nucleated cell counts. Libraries were prepared by immunoSEQ multiplex PCR; TCRdb keeps only in-frame clonotypes and omits some of them. The V and J calls and clone size are taken from that table; D and trimming were inferred from the DNA. The repertoire holds approximately 34,000 clones, with around 85% as singletons. This entry is derived from a study of blood T cell repertoires in COVID-19. Across the whole study: Acute and convalescent COVID-19 specimens originated in the United States, Italy and Spain. From T cells, B-cell-depleted T cells, or PBMCs came the material, which was cDNA or gDNA.

The rearrangement joins TRBV6-2 or TRBV6-3 to TRBJ2-7; 8 bases align to TRBD2. Sample: peripheral blood. The clonotype comes from a man between 70 and 80 years old with COVID-19, enrolled during active disease. Here the CDR3 DNA reads TGTGCCAGCAGCAGGGCGGGAGGTACCTACGAGCAGTACTTC. This sequence encodes CASSRAGGTYEQYF.